The next 23 T cell receptor beta chains were all read from a single sample in a study of memory CD4+ T cells and cytomegalovirus serostatus. The sort gate was single viable CD3+CD4+CD8-CD45RO+ cells for memory CD4+ T cells. TCRdb's copy holds only in-frame clones and misses some; the assay was immunoSEQ multiplex PCR. The sample lists 50,000 to 60,000 clones, around 83% occurring once. The source material was memory CD4+ T cells from blood. The receptor set was obtained from an adult in good health and CMV-seropositive.

The rearrangement uses TRBV10-3 and TRBJ2-7; the D gene could be TRBD1 or TRBD2 (6 bases each). There are 14 residues in the CDR3. Trimming left V 5 bases short and J 7 bases short, with 18 bases between. The germline V gene encodes CDR1 ENHRY and CDR2 SYGVKD. The CDR3: CAISSGAPQNEQYF. In DNA form, the CDR3 reads TGTGCCATCAGTTCGGGGGCCCCTCAAAATGAGCAGTACTTC.

This chain uses TRBV5-1 with TRBJ1-2; 12 bases match TRBD1. The CDR3 has 15 amino acids. With V trimmed by 0 bases and J by 8 bases, 5 bases remained unmatched. From germline, CDR1 is SGHRS and CDR2 YFSETQ. CDR3 in amino acids: CASSLEGQGALGYTF. The CDR3 DNA sequence: TGCGCCAGCAGCTTGGAGGGACAGGGGGCGTTGGGCTACACCTTC.

This chain links TRBV7-6 with TRBJ2-7; D unclear. Trimming took off 4 bases at V and 2 bases at J, with 12 bases between the two ends. The CDR3 is made up of 14 amino acids. In germline, CDR1 is SGHVS, CDR2 FNYEAQ. CDR3 sequence reads: CASSSGLGPYEQYF. CDR3 sequence (DNA): TGTGCCAGCAGCTCTGGGCTGGGCCCCTACGAGCAGTACTTC.

The rearrangement joins TRBV11-1 to TRBJ2-3; D is unclear. V was pared by 4 bases and J by 6 bases, with 8 bases between. The CDR3 length is 12 residues. Germline CDR1 reads SGHAT; CDR2 reads FQDESV (reference sequence). The CDR3 is CASSSRRDTQYF. CDR3 sequence (DNA): TGTGCCAGCAGCTCCCGTCGGGATACGCAGTATTTT.

The chain links TRBV28 to TRBJ1-1; 7 bases line up with TRBD1. With V trimmed by 7 bases and J by 4 bases, 12 bases remained unmatched. CDR1 and CDR2 from the germline V gene are MDHEN and SYDVKM. The CDR3 runs to 15 residues. This chain's CDR3 is CASIPGGTQVTEAFF. In DNA, the CDR3 is TGTGCCAGCATCCCAGGGGGAACACAGGTCACTGAAGCTTTCTTT.

For this clone: Other DNA sequences in the same sample also yield this CDR3. J is TRBJ2-7 and V is TRBV4-3; TRBD2 matches 10 bases. Germline V gene lookup returns CDR1 LGHNA and CDR2 YSLEER. The V gene end was trimmed by 6 bases and the J gene end by 3 bases; junction bases not matched to a gene: 2. CDR3 length equals 13 residues. Written as DNA, the CDR3 is TGCGCCAGCAGTAGGACTAGCGGCTACGAGCAGTACTTC. Its protein is CASSRTSGYEQYF.

The chain carries TRBV19 and TRBJ2-3, with 7 bases matching TRBD1. The CDR3 is 16 residues long. V was clipped by 4 bases and J by 0 bases; unmatched bases: 7. Germline assignment: CDR1 LNHDA and CDR2 SQIVND (reference sequence). CDR3 protein: CASSTRQGSSTDTQYF. DNA of the CDR3: TGTGCCAGTAGTACCCGACAGGGATCGAGCACAGATACGCAGTATTTT. The full variable domain, its missing parts supplied by reference TRBV19 and TRBJ2-3, is DGGITQSPKYLFRKEGQNVTLSCEQNLNHDAMYWYRQDPGQGLRLIYYSQIVNDFQKGDIAEGYSVSREKKESFPLTVTSAQKNPTAFYLCASSTRQGSSTDTQYFGPGTRLTVL.

The rearrangement links TRBV12-5 to TRBJ1-1, with a tentative D call TRBD1 (5 bases). The CDR3 runs to 15 residues. Between the trimmed V and J ends, which lost 7 bases and 2 bases, there was a span of 17 bases. Germline V gene lookup returns CDR1 LGHNT and CDR2 FRNRAP. CDR3 in DNA: TGTGCTAGTGACCCAACCGGGACGGCTAACACTGAAGCTTTCTTT. Translation: CASDPTGTANTEAFF.

V and J are TRBV6-5 and TRBJ1-1; 7 nucleotides agree with TRBD1. Germline V gives CDR1 MNHEY, CDR2 SVGAGI. After removal of 5 bases from V and 5 bases from J, the junction contained 11 bases not matched to a gene. This CDR3 comprises 15 residues. CDR3 nucleotides: TGTGCCAGCAGTGCGCCCCTCAGGGGGAGGACTGAAGCTTTCTTT. Translating it yields CASSAPLRGRTEAFF.

A single count supports this clone. The V gene is TRBV6-5, the J gene TRBJ2-3; D might be TRBD2 (5 bases). The CDR3 runs 13 residues. Trimming left V 4 bases short and J 9 bases short, with 14 bases between. Germline loops: CDR1 MNHEY, CDR2 SVGAGI. In nucleotides, the CDR3 is TGTGCCAGCAGTTCCGACTACCAAGGAACGCAGTATTTT. Amino acids: CASSSDYQGTQYF.

V gene TRBV20-1 combines with J gene TRBJ2-7; D is possibly TRBD1 (5 bases). Germline V gene lookup returns CDR1 DFQATT and CDR2 SNEGSKA (reference sequence). This CDR3 spans 11 amino acids. V was trimmed by 6 bases and J by 3 bases, leaving 9 bases between them. This CDR3 is CSASQGYEQYF. The CDR3 coding sequence is TGCAGTGCGTCGCAGGGCTACGAGCAGTACTTC.

This clone has just a few counts. The chain links TRBV7-9 to TRBJ1-1; D call uncertain. CDR1 is SEHNR and CDR2 is FQNEAQ in the germline V gene (reference sequence). V lost 2 bases, J lost 3 bases, and 4 bases lay in between. The CDR3 contains 12 residues. The CDR3 sequence: CASSLSDTEAFF. In DNA, the CDR3 is TGTGCCAGCAGCTTATCGGACACTGAAGCTTTCTTT. The full variable domain, in which reference TRBV7-9 and TRBJ1-1 provide the parts outside the CDR3, is DTGVSQNPRHKITKRGQNVTFRCDPISEHNRLYWYRQTLGQGPEFLTYFQNEAQLEKSRLLSDRFSAERPKGSFSTLEIQRTEQGDSAMYLCASSLSDTEAFFGQGTRLTVV.

The rearrangement uses TRBV6-5 and TRBJ2-7, with D possibly TRBD1 on 5 matching bases. V shed 2 bases and J shed 4 bases, with 15 bases lying between them. The CDR3 loop spans 15 amino acids. Germline V gene lookup returns CDR1 MNHEY and CDR2 SVGAGI. The CDR3 region is CASSYKGMSLYEQYF. DNA for the CDR3: TGTGCCAGCAGTTACAAGGGGATGTCCCTTTACGAGCAGTACTTC.

The chain joins TRBV7-2 to TRBJ2-1; unclear D gene. V was shortened by 3 bases and J by 1 base, with 1 base between the two germline ends. Germline V gives CDR1 SGHTA, CDR2 FQGNSA. CDR3 length: 12 amino acids. The CDR3 DNA is TGTGCCAGCAGCTTTTCCTACAATGAGCAGTTCTTC. Protein product: CASSFSYNEQFF. The full variable domain, its missing parts supplied by reference TRBV7-2 and TRBJ2-1, is GAGVSQSPSNKVTEKGKDVELRCDPISGHTALYWYRQSLGQGLEFLIYFQGNSAPDKSGLPSDRFSAERTGGSVSTLTIQRTQQEDSAVYLCASSFSYNEQFFGPGTRLTVL.

This chain links TRBV5-8 with TRBJ1-2; D perhaps matches TRBD1 (6 bases). CDR1 is SGHTS and CDR2 is YDEGEE in the germline V gene. The V end was cut by 4 bases, the J end by 4 bases, with 11 bases between. The CDR3 totals 13 residues. In nucleotides, the CDR3 is TGTGCCAGCAGCACTGGACAGACCTATGGCTACACCTTC. Translation: CASSTGQTYGYTF. The variable domain in full, with the rest retrieved from reference TRBV5-8 and TRBJ1-2, is EAGVTQSPTHLIKTRGQQATLRCSPISGHTSVYWYQQALGLGLQFLLWYDEGEERNRGNFPPRFSGRQFPNYSSELNVNALELEDSALYLCASSTGQTYGYTFGSGTRLTVV.

This clone was seen just once. The chain uses TRBV29-1 and TRBJ2-3; D gene unclear. The V gene's germline CDR1 is SQVTM and CDR2 ANQGSEA. This CDR3 has 11 amino acids. V was pared by 4 bases and J by 5 bases, with 7 bases between. The CDR3 protein is CSVAWGDTQYF. CDR3 bases: TGCAGCGTTGCATGGGGAGATACGCAGTATTTT.

This clone came up a few times. This chain connects TRBV18 to TRBJ2-7; D ambiguous. CDR1 KGHSH and CDR2 LQKENI come from the germline V gene. CDR3 length: 16 amino acids. V lost 0 bases to trimming and J lost 0 bases, with 12 bases between them. CDR3 amino acids: CASSPPWAGPSYEQYF. CDR3 nucleotides: TGTGCCAGCTCACCACCTTGGGCAGGTCCCTCCTACGAGCAGTACTTC.

V is TRBV9 and J is TRBJ1-5, with 7 bases matching TRBD1. The CDR3 contains 15 residues. The V gene end was trimmed by 2 bases and the J gene end by 1 base; junction bases not matched to a gene: 3. In germline, CDR1 is SGDLS, CDR2 YYNGEE. CDR3 in DNA: TGTGCCAGCAGCGTGGAGGGGGCAAGCAATCAGCCCCAGCATTTT. Amino acids: CASSVEGASNQPQHF.

The rearrangement joins TRBV6-5 to TRBJ2-5; a weak D match, TRBD1 (6 bases). CDR1 is MNHEY, CDR2 SVGAGI, per germline. The CDR3 length is 13 residues. Between the trimmed V and J ends, which lost 6 bases and 5 bases, there was a span of 13 bases. CDR3 amino acids: CASRQGGDETQYF. Here the CDR3 DNA reads TGTGCCAGCAGGCAAGGGGGAGATGAGACCCAGTACTTC.

The rearrangement joins TRBV6-5 to TRBJ2-2; TRBD2 might be the D (6 bases). The CDR3 extends over 14 amino acids. Germline V gene lookup returns CDR1 MNHEY and CDR2 SVGAGI. V lost 8 bases, J lost 3 bases, and 13 bases lay in between. The chain's CDR3 is CASFRTKDTGELFF. DNA for the CDR3: TGTGCCAGCTTCCGGACTAAAGACACCGGGGAGCTGTTTTTT.

The chain combines TRBV4-3 with TRBJ1-6, with no clear D. This CDR3 is 17 amino acids long. Germline V gene lookup returns CDR1 LGHNA and CDR2 YSLEER. V was pared by 0 bases and J by 8 bases, with 17 bases between. Here the CDR3 DNA reads TGCGCCAGCAGCCAAGATCCCCGTCCAAAAGTCTATTCACCCCTCCACTTT. It translates to CASSQDPRPKVYSPLHF.

The chain joins TRBV5-4 to TRBJ2-5; 8 bases agree with TRBD1. The CDR3 runs 14 residues. V trimming: 4 bases; J trimming: 4 bases; junction bases outside the gene matches: 6. CDR1 is SGHNT, CDR2 YYREEE, per germline (reference sequence). The CDR3 region is CASSPGQGAETQYF. The CDR3, as DNA: TGTGCCAGCAGCCCCGGACAGGGTGCAGAGACCCAGTACTTC.

This chain joins TRBV27 and TRBJ1-1; possibly TRBD1 for D (5 bases). Germline V gene data show CDR1 as MNHEY and CDR2 as SMNVEV (reference sequence). CDR3 length: 14 amino acids. Trimming removed 0 bases at V and 6 bases at J, with 11 bases between. The CDR3 is CASSLSAGNPEAFF. In DNA form, the CDR3 reads TGTGCCAGCAGTTTATCGGCAGGGAATCCTGAAGCTTTCTTT.